Each of the 10 T cell receptor beta chains below was sequenced from the same sample in a study of tumor-infiltrating lymphocytes in primary liver carcinoma. RNA was extracted from whole blood without cell sorting, alongside germline DNA. The template, roughly 510 ng total RNA, yielded TCR beta cDNA made with a constant-region primer. Library construction for TCR beta comprised three nested multiplex PCR rounds performed with slightly modified ARM-PCR. PCR rounds one and two used TRBV1-TRBV30 forward primers with a C-beta reverse primer for 10 cycles each. TCRdb reprocessed the multiplex PCR reads via MiXCR and lists one record per CDR3 protein. The profile shows under 200,000 distinct CDR3 sequences, around 60% of them singletons. Sequenced material: peripheral blood. These receptors originate from a woman aged 55-70 years with primary liver carcinoma and hepatitis B virus infection.

As DNA, the CDR3 is TGTGCCAGCAGCGCATCGGACAGAGAAGGAGCCGAGCAGTACTTC. It yields the protein CASSASDREGAEQYF. The V gene is TRBV9, the J gene TRBJ2-7; maybe TRBD1 (6 bases). This CDR3 is built from 15 residues. Germline V gene data show CDR1 as SGDLS and CDR2 as YYNGEE. V was pared by 3 bases and J by 6 bases, with 19 bases between.

As concerns this clonotype: A single base separates this from a much larger clone, so it may be a read error. The chain carries TRBV4-1 and TRBJ2-5; TRBD2 is a possible D gene (7 bases). The length of the CDR3 is 14 residues. Germline-derived CDR1 and CDR2 are MGHRA and YSYEKL. CDR3 region: CASSRGGTQEAQYF. CDR3 in DNA: TGCGCCAGCAGCAGGGGGGGTACCCAAGAGGCCCAGTACTTC.

Judged by abundance, this clonotype is medium-sized. The chain couples TRBV11-2 to TRBJ2-1; D is perhaps TRBD2 (6 bases). CDR1 SGHAT and CDR2 FQNNGV come from the germline V gene. V gave up 0 bases and J gave up 9 bases, with 9 bases separating them. The CDR3 contains 13 residues. In nucleotides, the CDR3 is TGTGCCAGCAGCTTAGAACTAGCCGCTGAGCAGTTCTTC. This gives the protein CASSLELAAEQFF.

To note about this clonotype: At one of its ends the junction is not consistent with the germline gene, which may arise from a read error. The genes are TRBV11-2 and TRBJ2-2; TRBD1 matches 9 bases. Per the germline V gene, CDR1 is SGHAT and CDR2 is FQNNGV. The CDR3 has 16 residues. This CDR3 reads CASRPTGTGSTGERFF. As DNA, the CDR3 is TGCGCCAGCAGACCAACCGGGACAGGGTCTACCGGGGAGCGGTTTTTT. Full variable domain (missing parts from reference TRBV11-2 and TRBJ2-2): EAGVAQSPRYKIIEKRQSVAFWCNPISGHATLYWYQQILGQGPKLLIQFQNNGVVDDSQLPKDRFSAERLKGVDSTLKIQPAKLEDSAVYLCASRPTGTGSTGERFFGEGSRLTVL.

This clonotype was recorded at least ten times. This chain uses TRBV29-1 with TRBJ2-3; 8 bases align to TRBD2. This CDR3 spans 13 amino acids. With 7 bases clipped from V and 2 bases from J, the junction kept 5 bases outside the gene matches. Germline CDR1 and CDR2: SQVTM and ANQGSEA. CDR3 in amino acids: CSARGGPTDTQYF. As DNA, the CDR3 is TGCAGCGCTCGGGGGGGTCCCACAGATACGCAGTATTTT.

CDR3 in DNA: TGCGCCAGCAGCCAAGACGCTGACACTTACACTGAAGCTTTCTTT. Amino acid sequence: CASSQDADTYTEAFF. The gene calls are TRBV4-1 and TRBJ1-1; D is ambiguous. The CDR3 is 15 residues long. V was trimmed by 0 bases and J by 3 bases, leaving 11 bases between them. Germline CDR1 reads MGHRA; CDR2 reads YSYEKL.

This clonotype was found a few times. This rearrangement joins TRBV7-8 to TRBJ2-5; 9 nucleotides line up with TRBD2. V was clipped by 5 bases and J by 1 base; unmatched bases: 5. The germline CDR1 and CDR2 sequences are SGHVS and FQNEAQ. This CDR3 spans 15 amino acids. The CDR3 loop is CASSPRLAAQETQYF. CDR3 sequence (DNA): TGTGCCAGCAGCCCGCGACTAGCGGCCCAAGAGACCCAGTACTTC.

Of note for this clonotype: Germline is not matched at one junction end, which may reflect a read error. The V gene is TRBV11-2, the J gene TRBJ2-1, with 8 positions matching TRBD2. The CDR3 consists of 16 residues. Germline assignment: CDR1 SGHAT and CDR2 FQNNGV. The CDR3 DNA is TGTACCAGCAGCCGAGAAGCGGGAGTCTACTACAGTGAGCAGTTCTTC. Translating gives CTSSREAGVYYSEQFF.

This clonotype appeared many times. The rearrangement uses TRBV28 and TRBJ2-2, with no clear D. Germline V lookup: CDR1 MDHEN, CDR2 SYDVKM. The length of the CDR3 is 15 residues. The V gene lost 1 base and the J gene lost 0 bases, with 6 bases spanning the gap. The CDR3 sequence is CASSLYPANTGELFF. CDR3 bases: TGTGCCAGCAGTTTATACCCAGCGAACACCGGGGAGCTGTTTTTT.

At least ten counts were recorded for this clonotype. CDR3 protein: CASRPDRVYGNTIYF. The CDR3, as DNA: TGTGCCAGCAGACCAGACAGGGTGTATGGAAACACCATATATTTT. This rearrangement joins TRBV12-3 or TRBV12-4 to TRBJ1-3; 7 positions agree with TRBD1. This CDR3 has 15 amino acids. Losses at the gene ends were 6 bases for V and 3 bases for J; bases not matched to a gene: 8.